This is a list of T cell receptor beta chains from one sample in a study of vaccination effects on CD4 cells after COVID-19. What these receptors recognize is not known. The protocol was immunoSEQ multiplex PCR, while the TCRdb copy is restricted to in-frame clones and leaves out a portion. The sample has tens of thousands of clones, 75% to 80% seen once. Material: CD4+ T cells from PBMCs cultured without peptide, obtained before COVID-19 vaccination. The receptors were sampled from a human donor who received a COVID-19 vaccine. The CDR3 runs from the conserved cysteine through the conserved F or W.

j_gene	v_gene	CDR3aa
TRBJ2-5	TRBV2	CASRYSGGEETQYF
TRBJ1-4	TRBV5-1	CASSLDSVSRKLFF
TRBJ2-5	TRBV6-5	CASSYPGMETQYF
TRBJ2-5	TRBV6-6	CASSTRGETQYF
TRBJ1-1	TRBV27	CASSLLGAGSGNTEAFF
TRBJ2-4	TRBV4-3	CASSQGAAGAKNIQYF
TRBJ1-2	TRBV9	CASSVDRNYGYTF
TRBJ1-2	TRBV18	CASSPRQGEGYTF
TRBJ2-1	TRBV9	CASSVAGGSYNEQFF
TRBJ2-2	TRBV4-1	CASSQGLGGKGGAAFGELFF
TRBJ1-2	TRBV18	CASSPDVGTAGYGYTF
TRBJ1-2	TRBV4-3	CASSPALPAGTGDGRGYTF
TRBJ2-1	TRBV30	CAQMEYWGSYNEQFF
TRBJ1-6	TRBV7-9	CASSLPNSPLHF
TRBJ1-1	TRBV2	CASSLRGANTEAFF
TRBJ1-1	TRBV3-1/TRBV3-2	CASSPRQGMDTEAFF
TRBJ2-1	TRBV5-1	CASSAPSGGFNEQFF
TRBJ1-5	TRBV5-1	CASSLYGDGNQPQHF
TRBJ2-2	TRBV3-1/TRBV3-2	CASSQAGRFLPQTGELFF
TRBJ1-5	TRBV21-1	CASSNRGNQPQHF
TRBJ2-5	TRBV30	CALDRSSETQYF
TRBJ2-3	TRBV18	CASSPPAGQKYF
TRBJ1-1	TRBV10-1	CASKTNGNTEAFF
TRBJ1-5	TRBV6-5	CASRKTGGNQPQHF
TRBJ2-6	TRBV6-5	CASRGLASGANVLTF
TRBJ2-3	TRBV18	CASSPGGLPLTDTQYF
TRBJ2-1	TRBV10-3	CAIKGTSAANEQFF
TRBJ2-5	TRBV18	CASSLQETQYF
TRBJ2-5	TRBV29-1	CSVEEAEETQYF
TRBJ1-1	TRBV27	CASSLRDSRQVEAFF
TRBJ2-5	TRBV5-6	CASSLAAGGRETQYF
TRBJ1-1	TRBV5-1	CASSLDSHTEAFF
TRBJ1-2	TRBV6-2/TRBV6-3	CASSYATARTENYGYTF
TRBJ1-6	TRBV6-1	CASSEQDRYQALHF
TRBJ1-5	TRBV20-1	CSASYQGIVNQPQHF
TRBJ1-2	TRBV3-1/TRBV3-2	CASSQDITYNYGYTF
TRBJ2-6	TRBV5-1	CASSLAGSLYGANVLTF
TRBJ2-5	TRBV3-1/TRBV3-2	CASSPGFQETQYF
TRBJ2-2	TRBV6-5	CASRHKGQGAGELFF
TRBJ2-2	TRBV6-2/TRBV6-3	CASSDRDRGQTGELFF
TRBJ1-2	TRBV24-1	CATSDSRGAGLKVGYTF
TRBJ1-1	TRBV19	CASSKGTGPGENTEAFF
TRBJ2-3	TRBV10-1	CASSESQLAGDTDTQYF
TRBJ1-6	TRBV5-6	CASSLRGANIVSPLHF
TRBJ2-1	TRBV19	CASRDSRTYNEQFF